A selection of T cell receptor beta chains follows, all from one sample in a study of cytomegalovirus exposure and HLA in healthy donors. The protocol was immunoSEQ multiplex PCR, while the TCRdb copy is restricted to in-frame clones and leaves out a portion. The table includes fewer than 150,000 clones, 70% to 80% detected once. Material: PBMCs. The receptors shown here come from a woman aged 45-60 years in good health and CMV-seronegative. Both conserved end residues are part of each CDR3. The D gene is left open where the match is weak. Expanded clones get a size class; other rows say once, few or many, or leave the size out.

NA	TRBV7-9	NA	TRBJ2-5	CASSLVDLRETQYF	TGTGCCAGCAGCTTAGTAGATCTGCGGGAGACCCAGTACTTC
NA	TRBV18	NA	TRBJ1-3	CASSPPSSSGNTIYF	TGTGCCAGCTCACCACCGTCGAGCTCTGGAAACACCATATATTTT
TRBD1	TRBV5-1	few	TRBJ2-7	CASSLSGGQYEQYF	TGCGCCAGCAGCTTGTCAGGGGGCCAGTACGAGCAGTACTTC
TRBD1	TRBV6-6	NA	TRBJ2-7	CASSYGTGAYEQYF	TGTGCCAGCAGTTACGGGACAGGGGCCTACGAGCAGTACTTC
TRBD1	TRBV19	NA	TRBJ1-1	CARRGQGAIGTEAFF	TGTGCCAGACGGGGACAGGGGGCAATCGGGACTGAAGCTTTCTTT
TRBD1	TRBV18	NA	TRBJ1-3	CASSPRDSFLENF	TGTGCCAGCTCACCACGGGACAGCTTCCTCGAGAATTTT
NA	TRBV28	NA	TRBJ2-6	CASRSGGGANVLTF	TGTGCCAGCAGGTCGGGGGGCGGGGCCAACGTCCTGACTTTC
NA	TRBV4-1	NA	TRBJ2-1	CASSPPITNNEQFF	TGCGCCAGCAGCCCACCGATAACTAACAATGAGCAGTTCTTC
TRBD2	TRBV5-6	NA	TRBJ2-3	CASSERLAAQVDTQYF	TGTGCCAGCAGCGAGAGACTAGCGGCTCAGGTAGATACGCAGTATTTT
NA	TRBV5-4	NA	TRBJ2-3	CASGRSGTSTDTQYF	TGTGCCAGCGGGCGCTCGGGGACTAGCACAGATACGCAGTATTTT
NA	TRBV6-6	NA	TRBJ2-5	CASSNGGRETQYF	TGTGCCAGCAGCAATGGGGGGAGGGAGACCCAGTACTTC
TRBD1	TRBV7-9	few	TRBJ1-2	CASSPWDRGTDGYTF	TGTGCCAGCAGCCCGTGGGACAGGGGAACGGATGGCTACACCTTC
NA	TRBV6-1	few	TRBJ1-2	CASSELGQNGGYTF	TGTGCCAGCAGTGAACTAGGACAGAATGGAGGCTACACCTTC
NA	TRBV4-3	NA	TRBJ1-4	CASSQEVPTGTVDEKLFF	TGCGCCAGCAGCCAAGAAGTACCGACCGGGACTGTTGATGAAAAACTGTTTTTT
TRBD2	TRBV4-3	NA	TRBJ2-2	CASSQTSGGNTGELFF	TGCGCCAGCAGCCAAACTAGCGGGGGGAACACCGGGGAGCTGTTTTTT
NA	TRBV11-3	once	TRBJ2-7	CASSAGEFGNEQYF	TGTGCCAGCAGCGCCGGGGAGTTTGGGAACGAGCAGTACTTC
TRBD1	TRBV10-1	NA	TRBJ1-2	CASSEGTGLHYGYTF	TGCGCCAGCAGTGAAGGGACAGGCTTGCACTATGGCTACACCTTC
NA	TRBV5-4	few	TRBJ2-5	CASSFSGGHKETQYF	TGTGCCAGCAGCTTTAGTGGGGGCCATAAAGAGACCCAGTACTTC
TRBD2	TRBV7-3	NA	TRBJ2-3	CASSLGGLATDTQYF	TGTGCCAGCAGCTTAGGGGGACTAGCCACAGATACGCAGTATTTT
NA	TRBV19	NA	TRBJ2-7	CASSRFSAYEQYF	TGTGCCAGTAGCCGATTTTCGGCCTACGAGCAGTACTTC
TRBD1	TRBV11-2	NA	TRBJ1-6	CASSGMGQQNSPLHF	TGTGCCAGCAGCGGGATGGGACAGCAGAATTCACCCCTCCACTTT
TRBD1	TRBV6-1	few	TRBJ2-6	CASSPDRAGANVLTF	TGTGCCAGCAGTCCTGACAGGGCTGGGGCCAACGTCCTGACTTTC
NA	TRBV4-3	NA	TRBJ1-4	CASSQGNIRLTNEKLFF	TGCGCCAGCAGCCAAGGAAATATAAGACTAACTAATGAAAAACTGTTTTTT
TRBD1	TRBV7-9	NA	TRBJ1-3	CASSLADTGTGSRNTIYF	TGTGCCAGCAGCTTAGCGGACACTGGGACAGGGTCCCGAAACACCATATATTTT
NA	TRBV19	NA	TRBJ1-4	CASSPLSEEKLFF	TGTGCCAGCTCTCCCTTATCTGAGGAAAAACTGTTTTTT
NA	TRBV11-3	NA	TRBJ2-2	CASSLDPQTALSGELFF	TGTGCCAGCAGCTTAGACCCGCAGACAGCGTTGTCCGGGGAGCTGTTTTTT
TRBD1	TRBV19	few	TRBJ1-5	CASSDSGQFPDQPQHF	TGTGCCAGTAGCGACTCGGGACAGTTCCCCGATCAGCCCCAGCATTTT
NA	TRBV19	once	TRBJ1-2	CASSIGQLYGYTF	TGTGCCAGTAGTATAGGTCAACTCTATGGCTACACCTTC
TRBD1	TRBV5-4	NA	TRBJ2-7	CASSDGTAYEQYF	TGTGCCAGCAGCGACGGGACAGCCTACGAGCAGTACTTC
NA	TRBV7-8	NA	TRBJ1-5	CASSFEGNQPQHF	TGTGCCAGCAGCTTCGAGGGCAATCAGCCCCAGCATTTT
NA	TRBV6-1	NA	TRBJ1-1	CASISQYRSNTEAFF	TGTGCCAGCATCTCACAATACAGGTCGAACACTGAAGCTTTCTTT
NA	TRBV5-1	NA	TRBJ1-2	CASSSEPRGYTF	TGCGCCAGCAGCTCAGAACCTCGCGGCTACACCTTC
NA	TRBV6-4	once	TRBJ1-1	CASSDSRVSPKAFF	TGTGCCAGCAGTGACTCCCGGGTCAGCCCAAAAGCTTTCTTT
TRBD1	TRBV5-1	NA	TRBJ1-1	CASSYGQGSTEAFF	TGCGCCAGCAGCTACGGACAGGGGAGCACTGAAGCTTTCTTT
NA	TRBV4-1	NA	TRBJ1-4	CASSQEPPDSNEKLFF	TGCGCCAGCAGCCAAGAACCCCCAGACAGTAATGAAAAACTGTTTTTT
NA	TRBV27	few	TRBJ2-5	CASSLSWTGSGEETQYF	TGTGCCAGCAGTTTATCGTGGACAGGGAGCGGGGAGGAGACCCAGTACTTC
TRBD1	TRBV29-1	NA	TRBJ2-5	CSVGTSGTGGLWETQYF	TGCAGCGTTGGGACATCCGGGACAGGGGGCCTGTGGGAGACCCAGTACTTC
NA	TRBV10-3	few	TRBJ2-2	CAIAGPPANTGELFF	TGTGCCATCGCGGGGCCACCCGCGAACACCGGGGAGCTGTTTTTT
TRBD2	TRBV6-4	few	TRBJ2-5	CASSDSLKRGEETQYF	TGTGCCAGCAGTGACTCCCTAAAGCGGGGAGAAGAGACCCAGTACTTC
NA	TRBV29-1	NA	TRBJ2-6	CSVDSSGANVLTF	TGCAGCGTTGACAGCTCTGGGGCCAACGTCCTGACTTTC
TRBD2	TRBV7-2	NA	TRBJ2-1	CASSVTSGEYNEQFF	TGTGCCAGCAGCGTGACTAGCGGGGAGTACAATGAGCAGTTCTTC
TRBD1	TRBV10-3	NA	TRBJ1-4	CAISAGQGRGNEKLFF	TGTGCCATCAGTGCGGGACAGGGAAGAGGTAATGAAAAACTGTTTTTT
NA	TRBV2	NA	TRBJ2-3	CASIRSTGTDTQYF	TGTGCCAGCATCCGCTCCACTGGCACAGATACGCAGTATTTT
NA	TRBV19	NA	TRBJ2-5	CASSPQTGPETQYF	TGTGCCAGTAGTCCGCAGACTGGTCCCGAGACCCAGTACTTC
TRBD1	TRBV5-4	NA	TRBJ2-7	CASSLGRDRVGEQYF	TGTGCCAGCAGCTTGGGGCGGGACAGGGTCGGCGAGCAGTACTTC
TRBD1	TRBV4-2	NA	TRBJ2-5	CASSQMTTGQSETQYF	TGTGCCAGCAGCCAAATGACGACAGGGCAATCGGAGACCCAGTACTTC
NA	TRBV6-5	NA	TRBJ2-7	CASSRPGHISQQYF	TGTGCCAGCAGCCGACCGGGACACATTAGTCAGCAGTACTTC
NA	TRBV13	NA	TRBJ2-3	CASRALSGLTDTQYF	TGTGCCAGCAGGGCCCTGTCGGGTTTGACAGATACGCAGTATTTT
TRBD1	TRBV4-1	once	TRBJ1-2	CASSQDRPGQGFGYTF	TGCGCCAGCAGCCAAGACCGGCCGGGACAGGGGTTTGGCTACACCTTC
NA	TRBV27	NA	TRBJ1-4	CASSWRRGNEKLFF	TGTGCCAGCAGTTGGCGGAGGGGTAATGAAAAACTGTTTTTT
NA	TRBV5-1	NA	TRBJ2-4	CASSLPGSQNIQYF	TGCGCCAGCAGCCTTCCGGGATCCCAAAACATTCAGTACTTC
NA	TRBV5-6	few	TRBJ1-1	CASSPAYPEVAFF	TGTGCCAGCAGCCCTGCTTACCCTGAGGTAGCTTTCTTT